Each of the 14 T cell receptor beta chains below was sequenced from the same sample in a study of shared clonotypes between healthy human individuals. Libraries were prepared by immunoSEQ multiplex PCR; TCRdb keeps only in-frame clonotypes and omits some of them. Of about 2.3 million clones detected, approximately 95% appear once; the ten largest clones hold about 0.41%. What was sequenced was naive CD4+ T cells from PBMCs. Subset: CD45RA+ positively selected. The receptors originated from a man between 18 and 35 years old in good health. Some clones in this sample may be carry-over from other donors' samples.

J is TRBJ1-4 and V is TRBV5-6, with no clear D. With 1 base removed from V and 1 base from J, the gap between germline ends came to 8 bases. The germline V gene has CDR1 SGHDT and CDR2 YYEEEE. The length of the CDR3 is 15 residues. This CDR3 is CASSLRGITNEKLFF. CDR3 nucleotides: TGTGCCAGCAGCTTGAGAGGGATAACTAATGAAAAACTGTTTTTT. Full variable domain (outside the CDR3, taken from reference TRBV5-6 and TRBJ1-4): DAGVTQSPTHLIKTRGQQVTLRCSPKSGHDTVSWYQQALGQGPQFIFQYYEEEERQRGNFPDRFSGHQFPNYSSELNVNALLLGDSALYLCASSLRGITNEKLFFGSGTQLSVL.

The rearrangement joins TRBV5-1 to TRBJ1-1; D is unresolved. The CDR3 is 15 residues long. Trimming took 0 bases from V and 0 from J, leaving 9 bases between them. Germline V gene data show CDR1 as SGHRS and CDR2 as YFSETQ. CDR3 sequence (DNA): TGCGCCAGCAGCTTGGTCGCGCTAATGAACACTGAAGCTTTCTTT. The encoded protein is CASSLVALMNTEAFF.

This clone has only one observation. The rearrangement links TRBV9 to TRBJ1-2; 7 nucleotides match TRBD1. V lost 0 bases to trimming and J lost 4 bases; unmatched junction nucleotides: 6. CDR3 length equals 15 residues. Looked up from germline, CDR1 is SGDLS and CDR2 is YYNGEE. The CDR3 nucleotides are TGTGCCAGCAGCGTAGGAGGGGGCCGGAGCTATGGCTACACCTTC. Protein sequence: CASSVGGGRSYGYTF.

The J gene is TRBJ2-5, the V gene TRBV21-1; the DNA was not used to check the table's D call, TRBD2. TRBV21-1 is noted as a pseudogene. The length of the CDR3 is 20 residues. CDR3 sequence (DNA): TGTGCCAGGAAAGTCCCGGGACTAGCGGGAGGGCCTATATTCCGCGAGACCCAGTACTTC. Translating it yields CARKVPGLAGGPIFRETQYF.

The chain has TRBV9 and TRBJ2-2, with D maybe TRBD2 (6 bases). Trimming stripped 1 base from V and 4 bases from J, with 11 bases between. The CDR3 has 15 amino acids. Looked up from germline, CDR1 is SGDLS and CDR2 is YYNGEE. CDR3 in DNA: TGTGCCAGCAGCGTACGCGGGACTCCCACCGGGGAGCTGTTTTTT. Protein sequence: CASSVRGTPTGELFF.

The rearrangement joins TRBV19 to TRBJ2-7; 7 bases align to TRBD1. The CDR3 has 15 residues. The germline V gene encodes CDR1 LNHDA and CDR2 SQIVND (reference sequence). V was clipped by 3 bases and J by 4 bases; unmatched bases: 9. The CDR3 DNA sequence: TGTGCCAGTAGTATTGCCGGGACAGTGCTTTACGAGCAGTACTTC. Its protein product is CASSIAGTVLYEQYF.

The chain joins TRBV6-1 to TRBJ2-6; D unclear. The CDR3 loop spans 15 amino acids. Between the trimmed V and J ends, which lost 10 bases and 0 bases, there was a span of 13 bases. Germline-derived CDR1 and CDR2 are MNHNS and SASEGT. The CDR3 DNA sequence: TGTGCCACTGGGGTCGTTTTCTCTGGGGCCAACGTCCTGACTTTC. This translates into CATGVVFSGANVLTF.

The chain has TRBV5-1 and TRBJ2-2; maybe TRBD2 (5 bases). Per germline, CDR1 SGHRS and CDR2 YFSETQ. V was trimmed by 4 bases and J by 2 bases, leaving 12 bases between them. The CDR3 runs to 15 residues. CDR3 residues: CASSPSGQNTGELFF. DNA for the CDR3: TGCGCCAGCAGCCCGAGCGGTCAAAACACCGGGGAGCTGTTTTTT.

This chain joins TRBV19 and TRBJ1-3; D is unresolved. Per germline, CDR1 LNHDA and CDR2 SQIVND (reference sequence). V gave up 2 bases and J gave up 0 bases, with 14 bases separating them. The CDR3 loop spans 17 amino acids. CDR3 region: CASSILGRASSGNTIYF. The CDR3 coding sequence is TGTGCCAGTAGTATACTGGGCAGAGCAAGCTCTGGAAACACCATATATTTT. The full variable domain, its missing parts supplied by reference TRBV19 and TRBJ1-3, is DGGITQSPKYLFRKEGQNVTLSCEQNLNHDAMYWYRQDPGQGLRLIYYSQIVNDFQKGDIAEGYSVSREKKESFPLTVTSAQKNPTAFYLCASSILGRASSGNTIYFGEGSWLTVV.

The chain has TRBV6-4 and TRBJ2-1, with D perhaps assigned TRBD1 or TRBD2 (5 bases each). CDR1 MRHNA and CDR2 SNTAGT come from the germline V gene. CDR3 size: 14 residues. V shed 9 bases and J shed 9 bases, with 21 bases lying between them. The CDR3 region has the DNA TGTGCCAGTAGCGTTGGGGTGGCAGGGAGTGAGCAGTTCTTC. Translation: CASSVGVAGSEQFF.

The V and J genes are TRBV6-1 and TRBJ1-5, with a tentative D call TRBD1 (6 bases). V was pared by 6 bases and J by 2 bases, with 14 bases between. The CDR3 loop spans 15 amino acids. CDR1 and CDR2 from the germline V gene are MNHNS and SASEGT. The CDR3 region is CASSAQGMRNQPQHF. The CDR3 DNA sequence: TGTGCCAGCAGCGCACAGGGAATGCGCAATCAGCCCCAGCATTTT.

The rearrangement uses TRBV7-9 and TRBJ2-7; weak D call: TRBD1 (5 bases). The CDR3 consists of 13 residues. V was shortened by 3 bases and J by 3 bases, with 9 bases between the two germline ends. From germline, CDR1 is SEHNR and CDR2 FQNEAQ (reference sequence). In DNA, the CDR3 is TGTGCCAGCAGCTTTTCAGGGCTCTACGAGCAGTACTTC. It codes for CASSFSGLYEQYF.

The chain couples TRBV27 to TRBJ2-7; D could derive from TRBD1 or TRBD2 (5 bases each). V lost 8 bases and J 0 bases, leaving 29 bases between the germline ends. The V gene's germline CDR1 is MNHEY and CDR2 SMNVEV (reference sequence). There are 19 residues in the CDR3. CDR3 in DNA: TGTGCCAGCGGAACACTGACTCAAACGTTTAAGGGGACCTCCTACGAGCAGTACTTC. Its translation is CASGTLTQTFKGTSYEQYF.

The chain joins TRBV5-4 to TRBJ2-1; D perhaps matches TRBD2 (6 bases). V was cut by 3 bases and J by 4 bases, with 17 bases left in between. From germline, CDR1 is SGHNT and CDR2 YYREEE (reference sequence). This CDR3 has 16 amino acids. CDR3 coding DNA: TGTGCCAGCAGCTCCTCTAGCGTTACGTCGTACAATGAGCAGTTCTTC. This translates into CASSSSSVTSYNEQFF. The complete variable domain, with remaining parts taken from reference TRBV5-4 and TRBJ2-1, reads ETGVTQSPTHLIKTRGQQVTLRCSSQSGHNTVSWYQQALGQGPQFIFQYYREEENGRGNFPPRFSGLQFPNYSSELNVNALELDDSALYLCASSSSSVTSYNEQFFGPGTRLTVL.